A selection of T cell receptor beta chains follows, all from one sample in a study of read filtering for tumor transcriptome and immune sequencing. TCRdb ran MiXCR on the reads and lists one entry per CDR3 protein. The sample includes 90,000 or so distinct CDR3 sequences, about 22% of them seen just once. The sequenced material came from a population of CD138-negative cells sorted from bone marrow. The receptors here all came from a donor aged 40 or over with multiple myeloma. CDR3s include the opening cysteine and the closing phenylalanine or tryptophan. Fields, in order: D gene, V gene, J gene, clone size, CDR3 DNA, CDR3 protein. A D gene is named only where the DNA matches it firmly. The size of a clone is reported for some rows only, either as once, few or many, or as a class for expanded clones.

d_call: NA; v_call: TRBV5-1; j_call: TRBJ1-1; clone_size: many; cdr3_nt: TGCGCCAGTACCGGGACGTACATGAACACTGAAGCTTTCTTT; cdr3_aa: CASTGTYMNTEAFF
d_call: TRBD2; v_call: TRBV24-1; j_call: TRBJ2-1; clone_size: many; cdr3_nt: TGTGCCACCAGTGAGCGGACTAGCGGGGGGGCCTACAATGAGCAGTTCTTC; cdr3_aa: CATSERTSGGAYNEQFF
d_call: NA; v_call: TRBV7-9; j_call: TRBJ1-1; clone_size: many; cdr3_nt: TGTGCCAGCAGCTTTGCGACGAAAACTGAAGCTTTCTTT; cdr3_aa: CASSFATKTEAFF
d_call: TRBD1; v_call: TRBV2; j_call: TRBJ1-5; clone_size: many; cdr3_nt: TGTGCCAGCAGGCACCGGGACAGGGCCTCCAATCAGCCCCAGCATTTT; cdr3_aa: CASRHRDRASNQPQHF
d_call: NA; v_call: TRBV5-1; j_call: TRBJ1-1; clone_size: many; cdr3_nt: TGCGCCAGCAGCCAAAGACGCGGTGAAGCTTTCTTT; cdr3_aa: CASSQRRGEAFF
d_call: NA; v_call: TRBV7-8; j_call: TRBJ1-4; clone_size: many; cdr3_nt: TGTGCCAGCAGCCTTCTAGGACACTCAACTAATGAAAAACTGTTTTTT; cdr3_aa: CASSLLGHSTNEKLFF
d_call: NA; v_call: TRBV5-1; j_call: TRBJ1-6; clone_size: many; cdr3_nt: TGCGCCAGCAGCTTGGTTCCGGGCTCTGGCTCACCCCTCCACTTT; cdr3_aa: CASSLVPGSGSPLHF
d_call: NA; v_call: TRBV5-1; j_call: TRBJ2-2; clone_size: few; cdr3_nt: TGCGCCAGCAGCTTGGCTGTGGTGCCGAACACCGGGGAGCTGTTTTTT; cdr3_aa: CASSLAVVPNTGELFF
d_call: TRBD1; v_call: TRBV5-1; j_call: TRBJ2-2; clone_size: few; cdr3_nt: TGCGCCAGCAGCTTGAGGCAGGGGGCGTACACCGGGGAGCTGTTTTTT; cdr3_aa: CASSLRQGAYTGELFF
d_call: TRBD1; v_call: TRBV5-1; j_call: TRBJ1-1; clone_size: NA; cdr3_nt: TGCGCCAGCAGCCCAATGTTCCGGACAGGGGACCTGAACACTGAAGCTTTCTTT; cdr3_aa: CASSPMFRTGDLNTEAFF
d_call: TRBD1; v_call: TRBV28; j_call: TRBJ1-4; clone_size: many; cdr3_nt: TGTGCCAGCAGTCCTACAGGGGACCTGAATGAAAAACTGTTTTTT; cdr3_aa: CASSPTGDLNEKLFF
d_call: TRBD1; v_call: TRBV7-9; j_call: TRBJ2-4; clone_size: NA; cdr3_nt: TGTGCCAGCAGCCCCTCCGGGACAGGGAACATTCAGTACTTC; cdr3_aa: CASSPSGTGNIQYF
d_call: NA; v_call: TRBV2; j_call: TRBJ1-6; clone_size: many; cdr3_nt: TGTGCCAGCAGACGCCTCCGGGATCAGGCGAATTCACCCCTCCACTTT; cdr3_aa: CASRRLRDQANSPLHF
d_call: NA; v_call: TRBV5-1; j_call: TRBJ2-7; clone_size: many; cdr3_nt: TGCGCCAGCAGCTTTTCAGGCAGCTCCTACGAGCAGTACTTC; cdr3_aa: CASSFSGSSYEQYF
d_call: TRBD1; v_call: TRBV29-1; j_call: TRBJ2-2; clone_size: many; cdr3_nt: TGCAGCGTTGAAGTTCACAGGGGGAGAGCCGGGGAGCTGTTTTTT; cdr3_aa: CSVEVHRGRAGELFF
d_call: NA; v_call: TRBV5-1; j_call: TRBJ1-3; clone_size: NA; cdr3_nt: TGCGCCAGCAGTACCGGCCACTCTGGAAACACCATATATTTT; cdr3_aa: CASSTGHSGNTIYF
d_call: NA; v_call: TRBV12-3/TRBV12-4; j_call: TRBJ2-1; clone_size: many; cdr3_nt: TGTGCCAGCAGTTTATGGCTACTCTCCTACAATGAGCAGTTCTTC; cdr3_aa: CASSLWLLSYNEQFF
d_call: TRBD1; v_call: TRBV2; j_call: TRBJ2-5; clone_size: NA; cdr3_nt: TGTGCCGGCAGTTACAGGGGTAGGGAGACCCAGTACTTC; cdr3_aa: CAGSYRGRETQYF
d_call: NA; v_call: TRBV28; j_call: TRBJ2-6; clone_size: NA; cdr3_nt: TGTGCCAGCAATTTTCGGGTTGGGGCCAACGTCCTGACTTTC; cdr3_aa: CASNFRVGANVLTF
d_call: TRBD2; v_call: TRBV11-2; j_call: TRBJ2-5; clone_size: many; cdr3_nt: TGTGCCAGCATCGGCGGGGGAATCGGCCAGTACTTC; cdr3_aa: CASIGGGIGQYF
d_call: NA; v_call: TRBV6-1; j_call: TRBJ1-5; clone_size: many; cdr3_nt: TGTGCCAGCAGTGTCGGACTTCTGGGGGATCAGCCCCAGCATTTT; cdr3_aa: CASSVGLLGDQPQHF
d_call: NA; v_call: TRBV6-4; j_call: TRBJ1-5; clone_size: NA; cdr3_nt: TGTGCCGTTCGCAGGGTTGGGGATCAGCCCCAGCATTTT; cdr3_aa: CAVRRVGDQPQHF
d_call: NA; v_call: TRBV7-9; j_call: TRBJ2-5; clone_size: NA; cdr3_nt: TGTGCCAGCAGCTTATTTGGGACGCCCCAAGAGACCCAGTACTTC; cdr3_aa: CASSLFGTPQETQYF
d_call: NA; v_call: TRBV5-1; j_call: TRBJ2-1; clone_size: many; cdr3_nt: TGCGCCAGCAGCCCGACACTTGATTCCTACAATGAGCAGTTCTTC; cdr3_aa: CASSPTLDSYNEQFF
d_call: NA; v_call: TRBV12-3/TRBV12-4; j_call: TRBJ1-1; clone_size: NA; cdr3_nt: TGTGCCAGCACCCCCCAGGTAGGGAACACTGAAGCTTTCTTT; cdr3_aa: CASTPQVGNTEAFF
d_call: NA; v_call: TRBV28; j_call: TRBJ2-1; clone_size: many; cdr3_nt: TGTGCCAGCAGACCAAATAGTAAGTTCCAGGACAGTTACAATGAGCAGTTCTTC; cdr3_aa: CASRPNSKFQDSYNEQFF
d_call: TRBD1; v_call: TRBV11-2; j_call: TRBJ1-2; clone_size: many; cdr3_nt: TGTGCCAGCAGCTTTACAGGGGCCCACAATGGCTACACCTTC; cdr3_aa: CASSFTGAHNGYTF
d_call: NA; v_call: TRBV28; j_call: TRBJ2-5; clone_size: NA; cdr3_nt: TGTGCCAGCAGTTTACGGGAGACCCAGCACTTC; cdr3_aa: CASSLRETQHF
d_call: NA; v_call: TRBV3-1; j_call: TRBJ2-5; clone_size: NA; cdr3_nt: TGTGCCAGCAGCCAAGGGGGGGTTGGGGAGACCCAGTACTTC; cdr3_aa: CASSQGGVGETQYF
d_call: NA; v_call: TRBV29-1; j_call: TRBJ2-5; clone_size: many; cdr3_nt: TGCAGCGCCCGCTCCAGCGGTGAGACCCAGTACTTC; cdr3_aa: CSARSSGETQYF
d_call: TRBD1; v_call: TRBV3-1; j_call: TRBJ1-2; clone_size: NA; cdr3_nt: TGTGCCAGCAGCCACGGACAGGGTCGTTCCTCCTTC; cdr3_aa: CASSHGQGRSSF
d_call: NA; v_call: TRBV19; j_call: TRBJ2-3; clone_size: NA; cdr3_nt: TGTGCCAGTAGCGACACCCTAGCCCTCTACACAGATACGCAGTATTTT; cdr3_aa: CASSDTLALYTDTQYF
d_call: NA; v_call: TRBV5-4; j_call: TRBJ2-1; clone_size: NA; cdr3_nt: TGTGCCAGCAGCCTGAAGGCCTGGGATGAGCAGTTCTTC; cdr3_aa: CASSLKAWDEQFF
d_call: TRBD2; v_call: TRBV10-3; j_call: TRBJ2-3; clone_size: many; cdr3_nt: TGTGCCATCAGTGAGGGGGCTAGCGGGGGGTTGGATACGCAGTATTTT; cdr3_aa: CAISEGASGGLDTQYF
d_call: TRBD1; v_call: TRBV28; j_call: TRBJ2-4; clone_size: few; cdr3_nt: TGTGCCAGTAGACAGGGGAGAAGCATTCAGTACTTC; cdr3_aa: CASRQGRSIQYF
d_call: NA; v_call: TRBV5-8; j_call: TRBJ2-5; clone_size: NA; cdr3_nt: TGTGCCAGCAGTCGACAGAGACAAGAGACCCAGTACTTC; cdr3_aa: CASSRQRQETQYF